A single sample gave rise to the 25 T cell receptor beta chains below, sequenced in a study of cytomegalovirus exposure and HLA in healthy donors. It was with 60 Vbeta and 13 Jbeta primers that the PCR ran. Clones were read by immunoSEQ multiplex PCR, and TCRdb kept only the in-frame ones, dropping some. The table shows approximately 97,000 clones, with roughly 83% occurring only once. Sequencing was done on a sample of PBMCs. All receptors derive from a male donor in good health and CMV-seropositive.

CDR3 coding DNA: TGCAGCGTCGTCGGGACAGGGGAGCAGTTCTTC. Translating it yields CSVVGTGEQFF. This sequence joins TRBV29-1 and TRBJ2-1, with TRBD1 identical over 9 bases. V was pared by 6 bases and J by 10 bases, with 4 bases of the junction left unmatched. The germline gives CDR1 SQVTM, CDR2 ANQGSEA. The CDR3 contains 11 residues.

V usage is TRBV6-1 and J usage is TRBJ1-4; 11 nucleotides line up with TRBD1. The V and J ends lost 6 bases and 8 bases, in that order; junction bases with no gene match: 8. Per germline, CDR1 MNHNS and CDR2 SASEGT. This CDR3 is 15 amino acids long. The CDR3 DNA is TGTGCCAGCAGCTACCGGGGACAGGGGGAGGAAAAACTGTTTTTT. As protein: CASSYRGQGEEKLFF.

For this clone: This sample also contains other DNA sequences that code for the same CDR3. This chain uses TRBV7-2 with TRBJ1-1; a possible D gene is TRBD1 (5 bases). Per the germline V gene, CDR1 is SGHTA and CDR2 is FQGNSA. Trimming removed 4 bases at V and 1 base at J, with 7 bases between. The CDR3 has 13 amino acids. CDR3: CASSSQGNTEAFF. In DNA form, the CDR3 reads TGTGCCAGCAGCTCGCAGGGGAACACTGAAGCTTTCTTT.

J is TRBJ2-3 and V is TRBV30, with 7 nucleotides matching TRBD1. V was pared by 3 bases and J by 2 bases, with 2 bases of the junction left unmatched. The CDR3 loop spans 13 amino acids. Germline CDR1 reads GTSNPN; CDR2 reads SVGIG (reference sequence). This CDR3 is CAWRGQFTDTQYF. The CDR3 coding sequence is TGTGCCTGGAGGGGACAGTTCACAGATACGCAGTATTTT.

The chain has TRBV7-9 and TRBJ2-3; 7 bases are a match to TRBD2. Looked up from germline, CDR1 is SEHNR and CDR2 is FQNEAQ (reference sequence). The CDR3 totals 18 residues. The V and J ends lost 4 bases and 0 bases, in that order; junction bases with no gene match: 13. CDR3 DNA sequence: TGTGCCAGCAGCTCCCCGTCGCCTAGCGGCCTTAGCACAGATACGCAGTATTTT. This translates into CASSSPSPSGLSTDTQYF.

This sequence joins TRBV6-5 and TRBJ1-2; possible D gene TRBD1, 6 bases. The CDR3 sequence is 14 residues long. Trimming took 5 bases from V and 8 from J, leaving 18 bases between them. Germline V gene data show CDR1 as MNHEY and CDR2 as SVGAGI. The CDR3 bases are TGTGCCAGCAGTGGCCTTGGTAGGACAGACGGCTACACCTTC. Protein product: CASSGLGRTDGYTF.

CDR3 nucleotides: TGTGCCAGCAGACAGGGTTGGGCTAATAATTCACCCCTCCACTTT. Translating it yields CASRQGWANNSPLHF. The V gene is TRBV2, the J gene TRBJ1-6; TRBD1 is a possible D gene (6 bases). The V gene lost 6 bases and the J gene lost 5 bases, with 14 bases spanning the gap. The CDR3 is 15 amino acids. Germline V gene lookup returns CDR1 SNHLY and CDR2 FYNNEI. The complete variable domain, with remaining parts taken from reference TRBV2 and TRBJ1-6, reads EPEVTQTPSHQVTQMGQEVILRCVPISNHLYFYWYRQILGQKVEFLVSFYNNEISEKSEIFDDQFSVERPDGSNFTLKIRSTKLEDSAMYFCASRQGWANNSPLHFGNGTRLTVT.

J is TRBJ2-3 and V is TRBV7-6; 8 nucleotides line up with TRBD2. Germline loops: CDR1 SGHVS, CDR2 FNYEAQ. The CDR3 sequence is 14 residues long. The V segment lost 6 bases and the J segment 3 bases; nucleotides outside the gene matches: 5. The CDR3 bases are TGTGCCAGCAGTCGGGAGGGGCGAACAGATACGCAGTATTTT. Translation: CASSREGRTDTQYF.

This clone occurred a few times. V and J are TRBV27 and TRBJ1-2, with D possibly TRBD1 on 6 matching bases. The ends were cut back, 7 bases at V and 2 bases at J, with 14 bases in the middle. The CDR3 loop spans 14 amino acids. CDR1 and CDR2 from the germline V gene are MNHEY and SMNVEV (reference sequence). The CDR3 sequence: CASTTRTGNYGYTF. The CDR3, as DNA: TGTGCCAGCACTACTAGAACAGGGAACTATGGCTACACCTTC.

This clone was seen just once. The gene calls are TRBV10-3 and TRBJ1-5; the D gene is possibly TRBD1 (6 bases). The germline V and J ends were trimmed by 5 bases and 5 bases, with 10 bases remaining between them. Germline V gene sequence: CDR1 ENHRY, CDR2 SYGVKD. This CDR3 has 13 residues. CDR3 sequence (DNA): TGTGCCATCAGTACAGGGTGGGATCAGCCCCAGCATTTT. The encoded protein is CAISTGWDQPQHF.

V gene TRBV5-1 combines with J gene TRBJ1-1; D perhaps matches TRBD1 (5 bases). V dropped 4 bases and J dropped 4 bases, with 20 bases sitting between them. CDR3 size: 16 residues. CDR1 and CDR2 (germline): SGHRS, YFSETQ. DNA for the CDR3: TGCGCCAGCAGCACGGTGGGGGGTGGAGATGCCACTGAAGCTTTCTTT. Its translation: CASSTVGGGDATEAFF.

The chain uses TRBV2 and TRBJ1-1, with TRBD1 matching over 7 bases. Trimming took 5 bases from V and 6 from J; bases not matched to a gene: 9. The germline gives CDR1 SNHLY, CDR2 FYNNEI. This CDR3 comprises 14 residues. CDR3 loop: CASSSRQGNPEAFF. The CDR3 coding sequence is TGTGCCAGCAGTTCTAGACAGGGAAACCCTGAAGCTTTCTTT.

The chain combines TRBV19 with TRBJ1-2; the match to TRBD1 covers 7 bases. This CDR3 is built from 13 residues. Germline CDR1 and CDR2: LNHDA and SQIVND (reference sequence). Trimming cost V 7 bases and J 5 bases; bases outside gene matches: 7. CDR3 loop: CASNYDRAYGYTF. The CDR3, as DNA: TGTGCCAGTAACTACGACAGGGCTTATGGCTACACCTTC.

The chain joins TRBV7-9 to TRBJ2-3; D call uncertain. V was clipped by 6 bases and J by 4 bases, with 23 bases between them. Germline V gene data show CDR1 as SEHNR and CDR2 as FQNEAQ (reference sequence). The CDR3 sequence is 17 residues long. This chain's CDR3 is CASRYAVQLTLADTQYF. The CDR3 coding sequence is TGTGCCAGCAGGTACGCGGTACAACTCACTTTGGCAGATACGCAGTATTTT.

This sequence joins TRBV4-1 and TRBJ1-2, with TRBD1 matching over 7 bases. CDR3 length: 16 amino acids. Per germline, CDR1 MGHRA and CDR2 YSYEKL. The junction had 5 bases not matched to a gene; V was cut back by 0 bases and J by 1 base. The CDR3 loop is CASSQDRDRYNYGYTF. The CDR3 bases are TGCGCCAGCAGCCAAGATAGGGACAGATATAACTATGGCTACACCTTC.

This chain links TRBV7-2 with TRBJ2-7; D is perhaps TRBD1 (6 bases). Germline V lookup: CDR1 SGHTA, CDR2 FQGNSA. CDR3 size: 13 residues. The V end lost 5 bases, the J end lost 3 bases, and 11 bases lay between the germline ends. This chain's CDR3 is CASSAQGSYEQYF. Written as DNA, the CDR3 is TGTGCCAGCAGCGCCCAGGGGAGCTACGAGCAGTACTTC.

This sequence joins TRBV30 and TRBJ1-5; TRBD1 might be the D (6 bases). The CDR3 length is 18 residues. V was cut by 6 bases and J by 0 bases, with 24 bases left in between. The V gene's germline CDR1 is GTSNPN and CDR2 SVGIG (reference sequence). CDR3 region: CACHRGDTVLNSNQPQHF. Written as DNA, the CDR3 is TGTGCCTGCCACCGGGGGGACACCGTCTTAAATAGCAATCAGCCCCAGCATTTT.

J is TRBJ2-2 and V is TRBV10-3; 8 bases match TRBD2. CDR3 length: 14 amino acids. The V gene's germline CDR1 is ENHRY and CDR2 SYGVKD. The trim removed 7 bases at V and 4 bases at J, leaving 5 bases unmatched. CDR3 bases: TGTGCCATCACCTCCGGGACTAGCACCGGGGAGCTGTTTTTT. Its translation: CAITSGTSTGELFF.

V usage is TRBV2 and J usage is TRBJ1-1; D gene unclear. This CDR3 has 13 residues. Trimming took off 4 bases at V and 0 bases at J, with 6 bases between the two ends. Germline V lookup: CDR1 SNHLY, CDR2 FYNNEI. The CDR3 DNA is TGTGCCAGCAGTGTGGCTGTGAACACTGAAGCTTTCTTT. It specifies CASSVAVNTEAFF.

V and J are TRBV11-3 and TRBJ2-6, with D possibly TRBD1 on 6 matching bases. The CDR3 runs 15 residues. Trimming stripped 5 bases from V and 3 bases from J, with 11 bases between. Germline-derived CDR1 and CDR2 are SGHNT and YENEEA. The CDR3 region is CASSKTGSGANVLTF. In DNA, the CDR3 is TGTGCCAGCAGCAAAACAGGGAGTGGGGCCAACGTCCTGACTTTC.

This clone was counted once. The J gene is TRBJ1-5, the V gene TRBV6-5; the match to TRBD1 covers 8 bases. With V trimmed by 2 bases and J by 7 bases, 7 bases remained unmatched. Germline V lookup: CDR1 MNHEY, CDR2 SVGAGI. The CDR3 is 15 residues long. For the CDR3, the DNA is TGTGCCAGCAGTTACGCGAGACAGGGGAAGCAGCCCCAGCATTTT. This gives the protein CASSYARQGKQPQHF.

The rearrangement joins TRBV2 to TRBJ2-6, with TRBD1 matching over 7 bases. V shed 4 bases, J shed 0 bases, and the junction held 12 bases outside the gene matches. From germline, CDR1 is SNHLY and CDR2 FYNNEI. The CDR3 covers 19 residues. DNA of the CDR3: TGTGCCAGCAGTGTACCGGGACAGCAAACTCCCTCTGGGGCCAACGTCCTGACTTTC. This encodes CASSVPGQQTPSGANVLTF.

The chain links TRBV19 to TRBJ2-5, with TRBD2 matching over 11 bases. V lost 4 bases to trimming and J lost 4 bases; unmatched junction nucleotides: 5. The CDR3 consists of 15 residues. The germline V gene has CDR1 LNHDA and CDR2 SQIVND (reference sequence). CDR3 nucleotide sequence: TGTGCCAGTAGTACTAGCGGGGGGAGAGGAGAGACCCAGTACTTC. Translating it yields CASSTSGGRGETQYF.

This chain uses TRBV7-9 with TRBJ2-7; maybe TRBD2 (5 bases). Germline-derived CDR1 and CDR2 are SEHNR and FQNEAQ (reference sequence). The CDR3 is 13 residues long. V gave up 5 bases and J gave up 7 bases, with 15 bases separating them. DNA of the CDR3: TGTGCCAGCAGCACAACGAGGAGGCGAGAGCAGTACTTC. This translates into CASSTTRRREQYF. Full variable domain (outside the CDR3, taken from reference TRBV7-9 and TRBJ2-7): DTGVSQNPRHKITKRGQNVTFRCDPISEHNRLYWYRQTLGQGPEFLTYFQNEAQLEKSRLLSDRFSAERPKGSFSTLEIQRTEQGDSAMYLCASSTTRRREQYFGPGTRLTVT.

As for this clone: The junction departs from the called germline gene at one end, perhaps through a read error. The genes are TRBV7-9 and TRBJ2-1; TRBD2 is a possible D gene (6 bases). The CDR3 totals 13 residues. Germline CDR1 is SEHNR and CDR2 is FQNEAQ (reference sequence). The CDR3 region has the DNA TGTGCCAGCAGTTTAGCACGGGGGAATGAGCAGTTCTTC. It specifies CASSLARGNEQFF. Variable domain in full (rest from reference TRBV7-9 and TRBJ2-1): DTGVSQNPRHKITKRGQNVTFRCDPISEHNRLYWYRQTLGQGPEFLTYFQNEAQLEKSRLLSDRFSAERPKGSFSTLEIQRTEQGDSAMYLCASSLARGNEQFFGPGTRLTVL.